Below are 9 T cell receptor beta chains sequenced from a single sample in a study of shared clonotypes between healthy human individuals. Only in-frame clones appear in the TCRdb table, and some are missing; sequencing was by immunoSEQ multiplex PCR. This table holds about 730,000 clones, 55% to 80% found once. Material: memory CD4+ T cells sorted from blood. Subset specified: CD45RA-negative fraction. The receptors stem from a woman in her twenties or thirties in good health.

The chain joins TRBV27 to TRBJ2-5, with 11 positions matching TRBD1. Germline V gene sequence: CDR1 MNHEY, CDR2 SMNVEV (reference sequence). The CDR3 spans 16 residues. The J segment lost 1 base and the V segment lost 5 bases, leaving 6 bases of the junction unmatched. The CDR3 here is CASSPYGQGAQETQYF. In DNA, the CDR3 is TGTGCCAGCAGTCCCTATGGACAGGGGGCCCAAGAGACCCAGTACTTC.

On this clone itself: This sample also contains other DNA sequences that code for the same CDR3. The rearrangement links TRBV5-1 to TRBJ2-1; D is unresolved. CDR1 and CDR2 from the germline V gene are SGHRS and YFSETQ. V lost 1 base and J 0 bases, leaving 5 bases between the germline ends. This CDR3 contains 14 residues. The CDR3 region is CASSLMGSYNEQFF. CDR3 in DNA: TGCGCCAGCAGCTTGATGGGCTCCTACAATGAGCAGTTCTTC. Based on the CDR3 plus reference TRBV5-1 and TRBJ2-1, the full variable domain is KAGVTQTPRYLIKTRGQQVTLSCSPISGHRSVSWYQQTPGQGLQFLFEYFSETQRNKGNFPGRFSGRQFSNSRSEMNVSTLELGDSALYLCASSLMGSYNEQFFGPGTRLTVL.

The V gene is TRBV7-8, the J gene TRBJ1-4; 7 bases are shared with TRBD1. The CDR3 length is 16 residues. V shed 4 bases, J shed 0 bases, and the junction held 5 bases outside the gene matches. Germline CDR1 SGHVS, CDR2 FQNEAQ. Written as DNA, the CDR3 is TGTGCCAGCAGCTCATTTACAGGGGCAACTAATGAAAAACTGTTTTTT. Its translation: CASSSFTGATNEKLFF. Variable domain in full (rest from reference TRBV7-8 and TRBJ1-4): GAGVSQSPRYKVAKRGQDVALRCDPISGHVSLFWYQQALGQGPEFLTYFQNEAQLDKSGLPSDRFFAERPEGSVSTLKIQRTQQEDSAVYLCASSSFTGATNEKLFFGSGTQLSVL.

The gene calls are TRBV6-1 and TRBJ2-1; D possibly uses TRBD1 or TRBD2 (5 bases each). Per germline, CDR1 MNHNS and CDR2 SASEGT. The CDR3 contains 17 residues. Deletions cut 4 bases from V and 1 base from J, with 17 bases between. CDR3 coding DNA: TGTGCCAGCAGTGTCCAATCAGGGACGAATTCCTACAATGAGCAGTTCTTC. Its protein product is CASSVQSGTNSYNEQFF.

The rearrangement links TRBV11-2 to TRBJ2-7; maybe TRBD1 (6 bases). The CDR3 is made up of 15 amino acids. The germline V gene encodes CDR1 SGHAT and CDR2 FQNNGV. V shed 8 bases and J shed 2 bases, with 19 bases lying between them. In DNA, the CDR3 is TGTGCCAGCGGCACACTCCAGGACAGAGCCTACGAGCAGTACTTC. As protein: CASGTLQDRAYEQYF.

This sequence joins TRBV7-9 and TRBJ2-2; D is uncertain. There are 14 residues in the CDR3. The germline V gene has CDR1 SEHNR and CDR2 FQNEAQ (reference sequence). V was shortened by 1 base and J by 7 bases, with 10 bases between the two germline ends. The CDR3 nucleotides are TGTGCCAGCAGCTTAGTAATGGCGGACGGGGAGCTGTTTTTT. Amino acid sequence: CASSLVMADGELFF.

The chain couples TRBV28 to TRBJ2-5; 7 bases are a match to TRBD2. J lost 2 bases, V lost 3 bases, and 6 bases had no gene match. The CDR3 is made up of 15 amino acids. Germline-derived CDR1 and CDR2 are MDHEN and SYDVKM. DNA for the CDR3: TGTGCCAGCAGTTTCATGGTAGCGGGTCAAGAGACCCAGTACTTC. It specifies CASSFMVAGQETQYF.

The rearrangement uses TRBV5-1 and TRBJ2-1; 9 nucleotides agree with TRBD2. The CDR3 is 15 amino acids. V trimming: 0 bases; J trimming: 7 bases; junction bases outside the gene matches: 5. Per germline, CDR1 SGHRS and CDR2 YFSETQ. CDR3 DNA sequence: TGCGCCAGCAGCTTGGTTAGCGGGAGTTCAAATGAGCAGTTCTTC. Translated, it gives CASSLVSGSSNEQFF.

The chain is built from TRBV2 and TRBJ2-5, with D perhaps matching TRBD2 (5 bases). This CDR3 is built from 13 residues. In germline, CDR1 is SNHLY, CDR2 FYNNEI. V gave up 4 bases and J gave up 5 bases, with 11 bases separating them. CDR3 nucleotides: TGTGCCAGCAGTGGTCAAAGGGAGGAGACCCAGTACTTC. Translation: CASSGQREETQYF.